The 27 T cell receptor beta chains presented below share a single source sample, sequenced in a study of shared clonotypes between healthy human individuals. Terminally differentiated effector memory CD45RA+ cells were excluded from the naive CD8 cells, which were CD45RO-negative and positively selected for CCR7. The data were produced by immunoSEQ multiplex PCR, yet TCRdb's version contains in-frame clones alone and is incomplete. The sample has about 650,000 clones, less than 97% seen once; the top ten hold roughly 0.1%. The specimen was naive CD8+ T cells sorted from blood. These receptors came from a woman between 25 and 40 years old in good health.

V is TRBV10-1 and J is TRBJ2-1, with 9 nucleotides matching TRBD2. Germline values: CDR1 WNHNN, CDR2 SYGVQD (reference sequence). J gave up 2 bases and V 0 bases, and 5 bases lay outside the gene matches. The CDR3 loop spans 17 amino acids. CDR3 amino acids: CASSESGAGGPYNEQFF. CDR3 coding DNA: TGCGCCAGCAGTGAGTCGGGAGCGGGAGGACCCTACAATGAGCAGTTCTTC.

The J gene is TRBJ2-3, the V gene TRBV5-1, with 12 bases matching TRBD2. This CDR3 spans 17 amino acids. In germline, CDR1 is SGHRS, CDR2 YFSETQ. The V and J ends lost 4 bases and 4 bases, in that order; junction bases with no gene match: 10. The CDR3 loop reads CASSGITSGRRADTQYF. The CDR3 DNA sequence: TGCGCCAGCAGCGGGATCACTAGCGGGAGGCGGGCAGATACGCAGTATTTT.

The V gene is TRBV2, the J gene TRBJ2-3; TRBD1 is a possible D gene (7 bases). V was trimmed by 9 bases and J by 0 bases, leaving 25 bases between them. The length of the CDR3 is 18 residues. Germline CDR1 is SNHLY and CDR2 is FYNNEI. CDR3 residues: CASQGGRTQTPSTDTQYF. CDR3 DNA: TGTGCCAGTCAGGGGGGAAGGACACAGACCCCTAGCACAGATACGCAGTATTTT.

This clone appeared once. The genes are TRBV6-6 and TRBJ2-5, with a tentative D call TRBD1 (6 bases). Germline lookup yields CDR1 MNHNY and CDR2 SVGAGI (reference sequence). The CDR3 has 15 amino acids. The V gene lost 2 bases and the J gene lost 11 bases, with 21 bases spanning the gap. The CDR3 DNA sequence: TGTGCCAGCAGTTACAGCCTACAGGGAAATTGGGAGCAGTACTTC. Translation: CASSYSLQGNWEQYF.

The CDR3 DNA reads TGCGCCAGCAGCCAAAGGAACAGCCAGTTAAGCTCTGGAAACACCATATATTTT. Its translation: CASSQRNSQLSSGNTIYF. This sequence joins TRBV4-1 and TRBJ1-3; no definite D call. The V and J ends lost 2 bases and 0 bases respectively, with 17 bases between them. Germline V gives CDR1 MGHRA, CDR2 YSYEKL. The CDR3 consists of 18 residues.

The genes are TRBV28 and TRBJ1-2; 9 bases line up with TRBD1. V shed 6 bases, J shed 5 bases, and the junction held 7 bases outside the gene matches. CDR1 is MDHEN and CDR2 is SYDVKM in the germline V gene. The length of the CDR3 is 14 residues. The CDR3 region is CASSETGGGYGYTF. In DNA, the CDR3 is TGTGCCAGCAGCGAAACAGGGGGCGGATATGGCTACACCTTC.

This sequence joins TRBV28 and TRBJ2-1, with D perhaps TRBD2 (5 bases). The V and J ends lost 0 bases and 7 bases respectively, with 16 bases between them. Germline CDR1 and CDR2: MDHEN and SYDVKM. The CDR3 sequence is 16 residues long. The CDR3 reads CASSLWGRESSNEQFF. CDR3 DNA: TGTGCCAGCAGTTTATGGGGCCGGGAATCATCAAATGAGCAGTTCTTC.

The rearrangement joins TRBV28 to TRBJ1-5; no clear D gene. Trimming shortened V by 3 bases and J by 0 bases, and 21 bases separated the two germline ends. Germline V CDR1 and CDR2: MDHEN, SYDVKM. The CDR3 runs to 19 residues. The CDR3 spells CASSFHPDAPGYSNQPQHF. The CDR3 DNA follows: TGTGCCAGCAGTTTTCATCCGGATGCTCCGGGATATAGCAATCAGCCCCAGCATTTT.

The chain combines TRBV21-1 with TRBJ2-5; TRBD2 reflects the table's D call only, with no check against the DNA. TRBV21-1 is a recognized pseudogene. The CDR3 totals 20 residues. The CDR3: CASSKALGYLAGGAQETQYF. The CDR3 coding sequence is TGTGCCAGCAGCAAAGCTCTAGGGTATTTGGCGGGAGGGGCCCAAGAGACCCAGTACTTC.

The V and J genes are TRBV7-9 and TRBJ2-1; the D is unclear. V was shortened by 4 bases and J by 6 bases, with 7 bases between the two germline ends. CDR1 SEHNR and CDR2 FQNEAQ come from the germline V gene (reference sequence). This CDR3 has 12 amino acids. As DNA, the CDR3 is TGTGCCAGCAGCTCAAGGTCCAATGAGCAGTTCTTC. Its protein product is CASSSRSNEQFF.

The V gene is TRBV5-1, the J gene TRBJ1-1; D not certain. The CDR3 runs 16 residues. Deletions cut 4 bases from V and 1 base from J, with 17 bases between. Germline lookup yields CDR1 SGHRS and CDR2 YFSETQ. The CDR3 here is CASSVYGPTANTEAFF. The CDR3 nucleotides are TGCGCCAGCAGCGTCTACGGGCCGACCGCGAACACTGAAGCTTTCTTT.

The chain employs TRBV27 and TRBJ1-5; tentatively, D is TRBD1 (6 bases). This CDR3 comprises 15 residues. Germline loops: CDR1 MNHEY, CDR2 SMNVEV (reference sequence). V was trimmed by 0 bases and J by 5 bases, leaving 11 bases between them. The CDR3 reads CASSLSNGGHQPQHF. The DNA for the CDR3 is TGTGCCAGCAGTTTATCGAACGGGGGCCATCAGCCCCAGCATTTT.

The CDR3 here is CASSATGGRSAEAFF. CDR3 in DNA: TGTGCCAGCAGCGCGACAGGGGGGCGGTCTGCTGAAGCTTTCTTT. This chain uses TRBV9 with TRBJ1-1, with 9 bases lining up with TRBD1. V was pared by 3 bases and J by 6 bases, with 9 bases of the junction left unmatched. Germline V gives CDR1 SGDLS, CDR2 YYNGEE. The length of the CDR3 is 15 residues.

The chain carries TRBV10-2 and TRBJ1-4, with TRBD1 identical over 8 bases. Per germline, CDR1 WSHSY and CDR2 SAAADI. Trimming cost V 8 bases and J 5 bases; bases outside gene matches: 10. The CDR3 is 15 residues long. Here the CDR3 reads CASCKKTGENEKLFF. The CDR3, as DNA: TGCGCCAGCTGCAAGAAGACAGGGGAAAATGAAAAACTGTTTTTT.

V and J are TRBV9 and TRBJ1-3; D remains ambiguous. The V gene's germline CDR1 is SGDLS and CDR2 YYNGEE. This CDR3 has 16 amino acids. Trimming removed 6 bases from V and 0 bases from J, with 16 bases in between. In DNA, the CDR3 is TGTGCCAGCAACCTGGGTGGCGGTCGCTCTGGAAACACCATATATTTT. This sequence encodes CASNLGGGRSGNTIYF.

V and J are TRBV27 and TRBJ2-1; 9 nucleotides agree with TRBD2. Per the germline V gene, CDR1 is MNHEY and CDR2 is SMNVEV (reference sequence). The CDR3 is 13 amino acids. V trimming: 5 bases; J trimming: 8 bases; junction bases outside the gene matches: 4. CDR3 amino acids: CASSRRTSDEQFF. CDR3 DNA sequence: TGTGCCAGCAGTCGCAGGACTAGCGATGAGCAGTTCTTC.

CDR3 nucleotide sequence: TGTGCCAGCAGTTCCGGGACAGGGACCGAGCAGTACTTC. The encoded protein is CASSSGTGTEQYF. The J gene is TRBJ2-7, the V gene TRBV28; 9 positions agree with TRBD1. The CDR3 is 13 amino acids. Germline trimming cut 4 bases from V and 6 bases from J; bases unmatched to any gene: 4. Germline CDR1 and CDR2: MDHEN and SYDVKM. The whole variable domain, remainder taken from reference TRBV28 and TRBJ2-7, is DVKVTQSSRYLVKRTGEKVFLECVQDMDHENMFWYRQDPGLGLRLIYFSYDVKMKEKGDIPEGYSVSREKKERFSLILESASTNQTSMYLCASSSGTGTEQYFGPGTRLTVT.

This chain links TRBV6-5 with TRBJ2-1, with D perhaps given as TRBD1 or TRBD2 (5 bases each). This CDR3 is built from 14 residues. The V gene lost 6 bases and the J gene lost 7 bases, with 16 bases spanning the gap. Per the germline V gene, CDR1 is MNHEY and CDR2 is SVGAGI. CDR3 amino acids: CASSRWGGQNEQFF. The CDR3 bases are TGTGCCAGCAGCCGCTGGGGCGGGCAAAATGAGCAGTTCTTC.

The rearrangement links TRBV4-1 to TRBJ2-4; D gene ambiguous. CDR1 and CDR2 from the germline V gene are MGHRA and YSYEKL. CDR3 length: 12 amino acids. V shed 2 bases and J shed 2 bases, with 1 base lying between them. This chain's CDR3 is CASSQTKNIQYF. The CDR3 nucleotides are TGCGCCAGCAGCCAAACCAAAAACATTCAGTACTTC.

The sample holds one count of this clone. The CDR3 nucleotides are TGTGCCAGCAGTTATTTTTTCCAGGGATCACCAGATACGCAGTATTTT. Protein sequence: CASSYFFQGSPDTQYF. The chain has TRBV6-5 and TRBJ2-3, with D perhaps TRBD1 (5 bases). The CDR3 loop spans 16 amino acids. Looked up from germline, CDR1 is MNHEY and CDR2 is SVGAGI. V lost 3 bases, J lost 4 bases, and 17 bases lay in between.

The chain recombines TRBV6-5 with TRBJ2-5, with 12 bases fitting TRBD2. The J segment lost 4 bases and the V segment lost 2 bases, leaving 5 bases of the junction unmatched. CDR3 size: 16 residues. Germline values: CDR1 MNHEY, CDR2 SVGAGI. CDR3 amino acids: CASSYPSGRGGETQYF. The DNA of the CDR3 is TGTGCCAGCAGTTACCCTAGCGGGAGGGGAGGAGAGACCCAGTACTTC.

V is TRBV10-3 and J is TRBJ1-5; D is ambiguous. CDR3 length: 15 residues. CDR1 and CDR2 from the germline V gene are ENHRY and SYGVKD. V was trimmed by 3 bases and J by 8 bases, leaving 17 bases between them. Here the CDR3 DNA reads TGTGCCATCAGTGACCCCCGGATTGATTTTGAGCCCCAGCATTTT. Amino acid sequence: CAISDPRIDFEPQHF.

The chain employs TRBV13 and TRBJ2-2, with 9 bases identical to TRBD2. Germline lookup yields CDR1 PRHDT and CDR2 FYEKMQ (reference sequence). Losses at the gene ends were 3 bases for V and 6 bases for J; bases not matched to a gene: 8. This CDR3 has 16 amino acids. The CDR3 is CASSFPGLAGAGELFF. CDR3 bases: TGTGCCAGCAGCTTCCCGGGACTAGCAGGGGCCGGGGAGCTGTTTTTT.

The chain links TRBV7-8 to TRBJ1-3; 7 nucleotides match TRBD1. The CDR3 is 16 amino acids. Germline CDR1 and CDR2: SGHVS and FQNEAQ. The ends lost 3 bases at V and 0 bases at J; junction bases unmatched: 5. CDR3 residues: CASSLGQGVSGNTIYF. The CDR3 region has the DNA TGTGCCAGCAGCTTGGGGCAGGGGGTCTCTGGAAACACCATATATTTT.

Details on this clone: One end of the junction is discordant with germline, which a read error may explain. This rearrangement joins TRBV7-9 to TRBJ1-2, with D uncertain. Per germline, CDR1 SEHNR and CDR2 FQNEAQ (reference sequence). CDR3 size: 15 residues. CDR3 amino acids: CASSLAGAGGYGYTF. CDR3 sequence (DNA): TGTGCCAGCAGCCTAGCGGGAGCTGGTGGCTATGGCTACACCTTC.

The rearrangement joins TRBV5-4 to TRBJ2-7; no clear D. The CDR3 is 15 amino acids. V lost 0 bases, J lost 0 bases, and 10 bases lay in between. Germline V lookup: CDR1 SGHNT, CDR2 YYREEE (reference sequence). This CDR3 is CASSLDYKSSYEQYF. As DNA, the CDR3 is TGTGCCAGCAGCTTGGACTACAAGAGCTCCTACGAGCAGTACTTC.

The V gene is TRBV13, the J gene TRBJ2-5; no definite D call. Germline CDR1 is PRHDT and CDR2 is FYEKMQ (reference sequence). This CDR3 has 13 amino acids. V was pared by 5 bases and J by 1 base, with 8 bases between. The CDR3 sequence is CASSPAFQETQYF. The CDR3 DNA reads TGTGCCAGCAGCCCAGCTTTCCAAGAGACCCAGTACTTC. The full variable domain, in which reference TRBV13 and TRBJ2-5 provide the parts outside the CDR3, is AAGVIQSPRHLIKEKRETATLKCYPIPRHDTVYWYQQGPGQDPQFLISFYEKMQSDKGSIPDRFSAQQFSDYHSELNMSSLELGDSALYFCASSPAFQETQYFGPGTRLLVL.